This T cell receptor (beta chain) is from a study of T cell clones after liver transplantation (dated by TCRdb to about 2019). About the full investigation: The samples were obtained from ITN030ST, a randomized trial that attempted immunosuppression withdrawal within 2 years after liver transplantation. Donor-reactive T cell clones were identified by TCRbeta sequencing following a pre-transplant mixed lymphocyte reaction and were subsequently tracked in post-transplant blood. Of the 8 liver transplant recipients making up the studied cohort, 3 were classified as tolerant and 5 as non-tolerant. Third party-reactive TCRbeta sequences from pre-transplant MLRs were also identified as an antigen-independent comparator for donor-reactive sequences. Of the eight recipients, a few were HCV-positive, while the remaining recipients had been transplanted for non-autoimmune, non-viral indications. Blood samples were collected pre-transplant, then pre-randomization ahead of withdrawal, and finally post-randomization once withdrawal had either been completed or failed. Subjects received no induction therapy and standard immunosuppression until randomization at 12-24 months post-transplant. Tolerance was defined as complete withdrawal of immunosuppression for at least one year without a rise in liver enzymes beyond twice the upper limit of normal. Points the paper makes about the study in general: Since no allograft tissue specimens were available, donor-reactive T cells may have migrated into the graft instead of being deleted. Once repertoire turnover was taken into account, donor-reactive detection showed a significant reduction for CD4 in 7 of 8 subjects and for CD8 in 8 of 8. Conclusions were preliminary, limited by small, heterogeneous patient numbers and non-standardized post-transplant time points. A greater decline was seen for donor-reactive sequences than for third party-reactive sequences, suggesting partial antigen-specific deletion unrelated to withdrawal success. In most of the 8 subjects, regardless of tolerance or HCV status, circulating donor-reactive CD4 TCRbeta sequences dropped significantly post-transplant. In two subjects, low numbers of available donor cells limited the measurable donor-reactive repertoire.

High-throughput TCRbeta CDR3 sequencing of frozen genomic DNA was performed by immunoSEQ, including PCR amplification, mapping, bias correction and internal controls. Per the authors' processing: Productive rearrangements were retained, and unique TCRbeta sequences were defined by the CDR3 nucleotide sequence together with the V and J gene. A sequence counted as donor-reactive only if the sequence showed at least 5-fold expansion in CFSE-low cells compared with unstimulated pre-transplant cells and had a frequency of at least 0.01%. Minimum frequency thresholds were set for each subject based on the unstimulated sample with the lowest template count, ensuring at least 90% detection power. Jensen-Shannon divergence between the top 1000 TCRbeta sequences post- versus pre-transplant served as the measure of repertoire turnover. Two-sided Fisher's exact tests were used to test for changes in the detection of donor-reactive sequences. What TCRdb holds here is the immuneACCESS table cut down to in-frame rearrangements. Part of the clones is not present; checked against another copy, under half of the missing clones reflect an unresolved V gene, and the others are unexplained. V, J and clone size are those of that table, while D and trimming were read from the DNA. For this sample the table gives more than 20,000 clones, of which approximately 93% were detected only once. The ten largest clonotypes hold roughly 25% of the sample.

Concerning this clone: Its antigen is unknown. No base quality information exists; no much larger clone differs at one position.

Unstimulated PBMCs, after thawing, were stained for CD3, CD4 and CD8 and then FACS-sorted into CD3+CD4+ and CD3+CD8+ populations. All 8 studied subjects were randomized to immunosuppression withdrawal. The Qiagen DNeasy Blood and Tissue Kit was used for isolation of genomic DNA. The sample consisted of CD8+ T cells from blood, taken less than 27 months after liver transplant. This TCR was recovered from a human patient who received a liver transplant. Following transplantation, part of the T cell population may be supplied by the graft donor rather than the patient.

The CDR3 reads CASSKVHYEQYF. The nucleotide sequence is TGTGCCAGCAGCAAAGTCCACTACGAGCAGTACTTC. The chain couples TRBV21-1 to TRBJ2-7; TRBD1 was called by the table and not checked on the DNA. TRBV21-1 is given as a pseudogene. The CDR3, from cysteine to phenylalanine, totals 12 residues. Just the 36-base CDR3 DNA is kept, in frame starting at base 1.